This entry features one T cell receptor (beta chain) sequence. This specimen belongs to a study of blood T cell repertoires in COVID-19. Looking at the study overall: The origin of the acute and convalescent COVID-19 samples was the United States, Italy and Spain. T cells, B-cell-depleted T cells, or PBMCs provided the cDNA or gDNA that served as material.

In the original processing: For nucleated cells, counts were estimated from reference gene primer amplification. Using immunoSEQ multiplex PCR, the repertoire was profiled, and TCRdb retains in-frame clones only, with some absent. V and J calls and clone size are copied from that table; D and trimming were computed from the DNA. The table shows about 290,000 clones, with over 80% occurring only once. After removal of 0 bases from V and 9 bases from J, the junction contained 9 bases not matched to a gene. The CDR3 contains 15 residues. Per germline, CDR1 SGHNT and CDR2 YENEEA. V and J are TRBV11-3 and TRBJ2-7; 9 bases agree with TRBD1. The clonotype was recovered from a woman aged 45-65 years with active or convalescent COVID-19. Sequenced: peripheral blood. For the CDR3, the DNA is TGTGCCAGCAGCTTAGAATCCGGGACAGGGTCGCTGCAGTACTTC. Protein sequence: CASSLESGTGSLQYF.